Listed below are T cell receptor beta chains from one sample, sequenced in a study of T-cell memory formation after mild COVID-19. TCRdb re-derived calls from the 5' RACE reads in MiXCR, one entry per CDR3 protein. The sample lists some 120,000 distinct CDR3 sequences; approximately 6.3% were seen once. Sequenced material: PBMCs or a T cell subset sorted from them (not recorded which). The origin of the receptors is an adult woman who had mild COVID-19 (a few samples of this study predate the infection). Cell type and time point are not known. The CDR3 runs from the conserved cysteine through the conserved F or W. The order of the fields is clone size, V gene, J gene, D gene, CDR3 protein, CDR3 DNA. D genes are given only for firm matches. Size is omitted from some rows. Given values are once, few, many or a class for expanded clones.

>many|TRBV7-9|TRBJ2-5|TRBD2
CASRKTSGSVVETQYF
TGTGCCAGCAGGAAGACTAGCGGGAGCGTGGTTGAGACCCAGTACTTC
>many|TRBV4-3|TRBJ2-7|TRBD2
CASSPAGGAYEQYF
TGCGCCAGCAGCCCCGCCGGGGGGGCCTACGAGCAGTACTTC
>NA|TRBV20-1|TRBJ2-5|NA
CSARINKGAQETQYF
TGCAGTGCTAGGATAAATAAAGGGGCCCAAGAGACCCAGTACTTC
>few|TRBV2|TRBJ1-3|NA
CAFRVSSGNTIYF
TGTGCCTTTCGGGTGAGCTCTGGAAACACCATATATTTT
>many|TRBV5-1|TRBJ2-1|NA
CASSLVPGVYNEQFF
TGCGCCAGCAGCTTGGTCCCGGGAGTCTACAATGAGCAGTTCTTC
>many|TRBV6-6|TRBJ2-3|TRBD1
CASRYDRGSTDTQYF
TGTGCCAGCAGATACGACAGGGGGAGCACAGATACGCAGTATTTT
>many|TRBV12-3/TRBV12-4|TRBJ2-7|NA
CASSYLSYEQYF
TGTGCCAGCAGCTATCTCTCCTACGAGCAGTACTTC
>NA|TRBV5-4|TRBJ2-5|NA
CASRSGGQETQYF
TGTGCCAGCAGGTCCGGGGGCCAAGAGACCCAGTACTTC
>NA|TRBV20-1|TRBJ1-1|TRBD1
CSASDRGWKGGTEAFF
TGCAGTGCTAGCGACAGGGGTTGGAAAGGGGGCACTGAAGCTTTCTTT
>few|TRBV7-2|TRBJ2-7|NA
CASSLEQGPYEQYF
TGTGCCAGCAGCTTAGAACAGGGACCCTACGAGCAGTACTTC
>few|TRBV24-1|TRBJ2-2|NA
CATEEGWANTGELFF
TGTGCCACCGAGGAAGGTTGGGCGAACACCGGGGAGCTGTTTTTT
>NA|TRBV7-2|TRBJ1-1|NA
CASRPTGGGAFF
TGTGCCAGCAGGCCGACCGGGGGTGGGGCTTTCTTT
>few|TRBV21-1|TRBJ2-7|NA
CASSKGGTDYEQYF
TGTGCCAGCAGCAAAGGCGGGACAGACTACGAGCAGTACTTC
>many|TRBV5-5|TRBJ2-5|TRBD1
CASSGGQGETQYF
TGTGCCAGCAGCGGTGGACAGGGAGAGACCCAGTACTTC
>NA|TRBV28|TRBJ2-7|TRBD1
CASSFAGGYEQYF
TGTGCCAGCAGTTTTGCAGGGGGCTACGAGCAGTACTTC
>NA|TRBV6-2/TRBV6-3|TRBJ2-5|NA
CASSTPREQETQYF
TGTGCCAGCAGCACCCCCCGGGAGCAAGAGACCCAGTACTTC
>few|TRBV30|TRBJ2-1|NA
CAWTPSVYEQFF
TGTGCCTGGACGCCCTCTGTGTATGAGCAGTTCTTC
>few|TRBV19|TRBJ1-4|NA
CASSIQGYTNEKLFF
TGTGCCAGTAGTATACAGGGGTACACTAATGAAAAACTGTTTTTT
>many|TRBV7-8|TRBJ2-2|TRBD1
CASSLSDRRYTGELFF
TGTGCCAGCAGCCTTTCGGACAGGCGATACACCGGGGAGCTGTTTTTT
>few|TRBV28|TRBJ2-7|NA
CASKGRVYEQYF
TGTGCCAGCAAGGGCAGGGTCTACGAGCAGTACTTC
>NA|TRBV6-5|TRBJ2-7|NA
CASSYAQGSYEQYF
TGTGCCAGCAGTTACGCCCAGGGCTCCTACGAGCAGTACTTC
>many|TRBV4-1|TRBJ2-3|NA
CASSQGRRGSTDTQYF
TGCGCCAGCAGCCAAGGGAGGCGGGGTAGCACAGATACGCAGTATTTT
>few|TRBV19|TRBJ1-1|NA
CASTHSGRRNTEAFF
TGTGCCAGTACGCACTCGGGACGGAGGAACACTGAAGCTTTCTTT
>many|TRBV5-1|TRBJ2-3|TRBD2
CASSLSGVNTDTQYF
TGCGCCAGCAGCTTGAGCGGGGTTAACACAGATACGCAGTATTTT
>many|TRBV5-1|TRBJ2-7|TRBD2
CASSARLAGGLANEQYF
TGCGCCAGCAGCGCCCGACTAGCGGGGGGCCTTGCTAACGAGCAGTACTTC
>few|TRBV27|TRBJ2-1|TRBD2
CASSTGLAGVNEQFF
TGTGCCAGCAGTACCGGACTAGCGGGAGTAAATGAGCAGTTCTTC
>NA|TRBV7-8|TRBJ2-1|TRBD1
CASIPGQGGGTGWNEQFF
TGTGCCAGCATTCCGGGACAGGGTGGGGGTACGGGGTGGAATGAGCAGTTCTTC
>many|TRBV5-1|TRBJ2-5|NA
CASSFSDLQETQYF
TGCGCCAGCAGCTTTTCGGACCTCCAAGAGACCCAGTACTTC
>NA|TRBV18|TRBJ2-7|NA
CASSPQHRRAIAYEQYF
TGTGCCAGCTCACCTCAACACCGACGGGCCATTGCCTACGAGCAGTACTTC
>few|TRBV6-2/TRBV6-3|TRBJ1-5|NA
CASRDWRVGNQPQHF
TGTGCCAGCAGAGACTGGAGAGTCGGCAATCAGCCCCAGCATTTT
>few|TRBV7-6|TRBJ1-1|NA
CASSSRRGSEAFF
TGTGCCAGCAGCTCCCGTAGAGGGTCTGAAGCTTTCTTT